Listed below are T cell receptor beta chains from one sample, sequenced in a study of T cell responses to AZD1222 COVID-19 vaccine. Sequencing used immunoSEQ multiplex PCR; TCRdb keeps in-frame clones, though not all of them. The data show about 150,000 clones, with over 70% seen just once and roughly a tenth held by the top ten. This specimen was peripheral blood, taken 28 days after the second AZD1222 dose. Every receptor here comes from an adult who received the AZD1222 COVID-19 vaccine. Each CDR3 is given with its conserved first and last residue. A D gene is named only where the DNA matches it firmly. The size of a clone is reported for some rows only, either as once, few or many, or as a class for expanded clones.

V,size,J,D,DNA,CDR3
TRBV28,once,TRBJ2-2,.,TGTGCCAGCAGTTTGATCAACTGGGAGCTGTTTTTT,CASSLINWELFF
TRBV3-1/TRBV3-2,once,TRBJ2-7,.,TGTGCCAGCAGTCTAAACGGGGCCGTAGAGCAGTACTTC,CASSLNGAVEQYF
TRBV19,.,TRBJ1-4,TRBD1,TGTGCCAGTAGTATAGCGTCAGGGGGCCCTGAAAAACTGTTTTTT,CASSIASGGPEKLFF
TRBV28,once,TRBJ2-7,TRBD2,TGTGCCAGCCTTGCTAGCGGGGGCTACGAGCAGTACTTC,CASLASGGYEQYF
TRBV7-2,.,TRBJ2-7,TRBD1,TGTGCCAGCAGCTTAGGACAGGGCTCCTCCTACGAGCAGTGCTTC,CASSLGQGSSYEQCF
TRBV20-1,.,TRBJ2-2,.,TGCAGGGGGGACCCCGGGGAGCTGTTTTTT,CRGDPGELFF
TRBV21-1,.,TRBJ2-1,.,TGTGCCAGCAGCATTAGGACTAGCGGGAGCTCCTACAATGAGCAGTTCTTC,CASSIRTSGSSYNEQFF
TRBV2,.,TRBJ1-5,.,TGTGCCAGCAGAGACAGCTTGAGGCCCCAGCATTTT,CASRDSLRPQHF
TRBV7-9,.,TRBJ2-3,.,TGTGCCAGCAGCCCCTTTGAGGGCGCCAGCACAGATACGCAGTATTTT,CASSPFEGASTDTQYF
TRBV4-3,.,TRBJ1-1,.,TGCGCCAGCAGCCAAGGAGTGAACACTGAAGCTTTCTTT,CASSQGVNTEAFF
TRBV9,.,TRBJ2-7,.,TGTGCCAGCAGCGTAGCGGATGGATCCGAGGGCTACGAGCAGTACTTC,CASSVADGSEGYEQYF
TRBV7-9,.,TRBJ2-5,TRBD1,TGTGCCAGCAGCCGCGACAGGGGGGTAGAGACCCAGTACTTC,CASSRDRGVETQYF
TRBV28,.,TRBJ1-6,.,TGTGCCAGCAGTGGGACACTTTATAATTCACCCCTCCACTTT,CASSGTLYNSPLHF
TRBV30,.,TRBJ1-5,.,TGTGCCTGGAGTGTACTTGGCGCAGTTGGTGTGGCCCAGCATTTT,CAWSVLGAVGVAQHF
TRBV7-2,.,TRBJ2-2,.,TGTGCCAGCAGCTCCAATAGCGGACCGAACACCGGGGAGCTGTTTTTT,CASSSNSGPNTGELFF
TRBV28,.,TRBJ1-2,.,TGTGCCAGCAGTTTGGCAGGCAAAGGCTACACCTTC,CASSLAGKGYTF
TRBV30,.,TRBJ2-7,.,TGTGCCTGGAGTGTACTGGCAGGGAGCCCCTACGAGCAGTACTTC,CAWSVLAGSPYEQYF
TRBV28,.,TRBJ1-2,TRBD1,TGTGCCAGCAGTTTACTAGGGGGCGATAGAGTTTTTGGCTATGGCTACACCTTC,CASSLLGGDRVFGYGYTF
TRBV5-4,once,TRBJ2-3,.,TGTGCCAGCAGCACCAGACGGAGAGTGAATTTCGATACGCAGTATTTT,CASSTRRRVNFDTQYF
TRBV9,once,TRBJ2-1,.,TGTGCCAGCAGCGGCACCGGGACTCCCTCAGCCAATGAGCAGTTCTTC,CASSGTGTPSANEQFF
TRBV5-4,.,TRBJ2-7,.,TGTGCCAGCAGCTTGGGCAGCGGTCCTTCCTACGAGCAGTACTTC,CASSLGSGPSYEQYF
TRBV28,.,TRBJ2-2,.,TGTGCCAGCCGGGGGACCGGGGAGCTGTTTTTT,CASRGTGELFF
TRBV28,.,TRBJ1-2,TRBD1,TGTGCCAGCAGTTTAGGGGGACAGGGGGCGCGAAACTATGGCTACACCTTC,CASSLGGQGARNYGYTF
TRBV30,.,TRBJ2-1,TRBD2,TGTGCCTGGAGTCTAAGGACTAGCGGGAGGGTTACTAATGAGCAGTTCTTC,CAWSLRTSGRVTNEQFF
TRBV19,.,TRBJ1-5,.,TGTGCCAGTAGTATAGCGGGGACCGCGGGCAATCAGCCCCAGCATTTT,CASSIAGTAGNQPQHF
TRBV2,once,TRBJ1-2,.,TGTGCCAGCAGAGGTCAAACGAGTGGCTACACCTTC,CASRGQTSGYTF
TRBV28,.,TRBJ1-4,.,TGTGCCAGCAGCCAACCTGGGATACTAGGGGAAAAACTGTTTTTT,CASSQPGILGEKLFF
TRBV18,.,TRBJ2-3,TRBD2,TGTGCCAGCTCACCGTTACTAGCGGGAGAAAATACGCAGTATTTT,CASSPLLAGENTQYF
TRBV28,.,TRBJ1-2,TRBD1,TGTGCCAGCAGTTACTCGGGACAGGTCTATGGCTACACCTTC,CASSYSGQVYGYTF
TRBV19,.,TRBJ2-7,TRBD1,TGTGCCAGTAGTAGCGGGACAGGGTCCTACGAGCAGTACTTC,CASSSGTGSYEQYF
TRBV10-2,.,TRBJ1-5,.,TGCGCCAGCACATGGAACCAACATCAGCCCCAGCATTTT,CASTWNQHQPQHF
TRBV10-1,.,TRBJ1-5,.,TGCGCCAGCAGCATAATTTTACAGAGAGACAGTTCTGGCAATCAGCCCCAGCATTTT,CASSIILQRDSSGNQPQHF
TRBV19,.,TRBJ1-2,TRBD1,TGTGCCAGTAGTGGCCAGGGGGGAATTTATGGCTACACCTTC,CASSGQGGIYGYTF
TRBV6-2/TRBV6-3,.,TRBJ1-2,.,TGTGCCAGCAGCCCAACAGGGTTAACCGGCTACACCTTC,CASSPTGLTGYTF
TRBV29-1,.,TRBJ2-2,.,TGCAGCGTTGGGCAGGCGGGATGGAGAACCGGGGAGCTGTTTTTT,CSVGQAGWRTGELFF
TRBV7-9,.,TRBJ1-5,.,TGTGCCAGCAGTCATAACGGGGTATCCGCGCCCCAGCATTTT,CASSHNGVSAPQHF